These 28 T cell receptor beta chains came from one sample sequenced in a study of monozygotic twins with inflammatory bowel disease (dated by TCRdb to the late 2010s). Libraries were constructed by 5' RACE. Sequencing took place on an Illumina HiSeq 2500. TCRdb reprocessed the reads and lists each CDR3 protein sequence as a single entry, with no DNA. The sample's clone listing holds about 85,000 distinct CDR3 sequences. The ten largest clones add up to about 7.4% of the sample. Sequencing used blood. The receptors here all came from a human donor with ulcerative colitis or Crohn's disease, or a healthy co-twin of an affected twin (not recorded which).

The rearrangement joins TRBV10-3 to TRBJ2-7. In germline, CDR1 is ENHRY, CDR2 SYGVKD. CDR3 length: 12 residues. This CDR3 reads CAISDNSYEQYF.

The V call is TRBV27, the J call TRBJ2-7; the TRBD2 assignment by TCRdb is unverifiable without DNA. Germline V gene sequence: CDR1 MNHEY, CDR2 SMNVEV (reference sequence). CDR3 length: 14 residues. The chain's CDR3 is CASSLRWEAYEQYF.

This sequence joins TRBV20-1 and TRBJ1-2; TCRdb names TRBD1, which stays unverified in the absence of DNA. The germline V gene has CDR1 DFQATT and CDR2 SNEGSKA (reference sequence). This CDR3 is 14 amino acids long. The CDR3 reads CSAPRDRGPYGYTF.

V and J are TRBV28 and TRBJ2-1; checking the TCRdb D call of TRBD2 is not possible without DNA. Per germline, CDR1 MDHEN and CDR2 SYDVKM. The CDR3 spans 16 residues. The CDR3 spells CASRALAGGPYNEQFF.

CDR3 region: CASSLAGGEGGGYGYTF. The chain couples TRBV5-1 to TRBJ1-2. This CDR3 has 17 amino acids. Germline CDR1 reads SGHRS; CDR2 reads YFSETQ.

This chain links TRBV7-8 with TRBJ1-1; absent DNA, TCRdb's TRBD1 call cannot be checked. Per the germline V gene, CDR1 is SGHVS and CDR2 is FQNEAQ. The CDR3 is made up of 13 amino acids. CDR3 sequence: CASSFNPGFEAFF.

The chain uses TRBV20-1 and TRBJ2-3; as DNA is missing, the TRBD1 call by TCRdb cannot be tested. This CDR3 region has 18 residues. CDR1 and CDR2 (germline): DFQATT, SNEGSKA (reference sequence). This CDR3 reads CSARDFIRVAGSTDTQYF.

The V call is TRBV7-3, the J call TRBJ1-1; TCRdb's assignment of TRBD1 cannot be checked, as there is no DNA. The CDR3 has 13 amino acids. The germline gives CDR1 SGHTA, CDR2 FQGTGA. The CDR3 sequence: CASSYQGTGEAFF.

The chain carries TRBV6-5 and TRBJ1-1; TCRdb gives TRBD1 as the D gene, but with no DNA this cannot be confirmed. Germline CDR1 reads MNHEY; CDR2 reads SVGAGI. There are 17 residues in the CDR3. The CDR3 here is CASSFGLPGAPNTEAFF.

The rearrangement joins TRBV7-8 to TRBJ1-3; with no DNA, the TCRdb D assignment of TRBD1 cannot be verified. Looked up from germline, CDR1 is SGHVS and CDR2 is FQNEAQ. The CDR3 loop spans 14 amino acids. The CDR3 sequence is CASSAGGEGNTIYF.

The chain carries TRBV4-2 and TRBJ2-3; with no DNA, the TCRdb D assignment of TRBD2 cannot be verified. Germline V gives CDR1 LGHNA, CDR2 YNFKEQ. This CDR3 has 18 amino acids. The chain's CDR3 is CASSLHPVAIESTDTQYF.

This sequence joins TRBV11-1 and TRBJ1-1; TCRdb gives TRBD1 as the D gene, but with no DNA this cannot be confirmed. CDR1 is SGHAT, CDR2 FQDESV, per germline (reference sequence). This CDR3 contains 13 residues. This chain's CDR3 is CASSWGSYTEAFF.

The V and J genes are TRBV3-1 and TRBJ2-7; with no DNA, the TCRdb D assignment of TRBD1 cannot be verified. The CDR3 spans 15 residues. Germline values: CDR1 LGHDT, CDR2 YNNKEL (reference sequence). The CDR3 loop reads CASTKSPARPYEQYF.

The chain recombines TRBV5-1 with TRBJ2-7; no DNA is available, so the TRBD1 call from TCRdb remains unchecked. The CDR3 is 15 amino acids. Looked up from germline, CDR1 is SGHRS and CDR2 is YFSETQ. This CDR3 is CASRFGTSASYEQYF.

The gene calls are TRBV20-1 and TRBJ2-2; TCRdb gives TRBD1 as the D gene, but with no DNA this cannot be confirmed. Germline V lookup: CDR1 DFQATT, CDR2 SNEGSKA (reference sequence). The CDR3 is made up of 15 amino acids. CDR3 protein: CSARESGVNTGELFF.

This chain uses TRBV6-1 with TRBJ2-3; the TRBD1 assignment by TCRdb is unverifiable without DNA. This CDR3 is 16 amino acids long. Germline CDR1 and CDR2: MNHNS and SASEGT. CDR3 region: CASGPHRGAGADTQYF.

This CDR3 is CASSPQGSSGANVLTF. The chain joins TRBV12-3 or TRBV12-4 to TRBJ2-6; without DNA, the TCRdb call of TRBD1 cannot be checked. CDR3 length equals 16 residues.

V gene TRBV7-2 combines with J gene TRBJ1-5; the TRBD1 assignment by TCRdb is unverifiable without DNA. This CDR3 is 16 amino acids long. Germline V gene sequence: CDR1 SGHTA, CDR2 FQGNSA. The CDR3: CASSPGPTLMDQPQHF.

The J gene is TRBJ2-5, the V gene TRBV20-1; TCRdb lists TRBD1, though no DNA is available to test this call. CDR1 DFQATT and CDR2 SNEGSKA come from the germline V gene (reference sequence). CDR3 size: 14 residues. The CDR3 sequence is CSANGAGAGETQYF.

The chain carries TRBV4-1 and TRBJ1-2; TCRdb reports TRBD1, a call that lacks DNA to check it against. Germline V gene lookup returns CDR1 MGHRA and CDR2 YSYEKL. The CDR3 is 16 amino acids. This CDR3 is CASSRDSGQALRGYTF.

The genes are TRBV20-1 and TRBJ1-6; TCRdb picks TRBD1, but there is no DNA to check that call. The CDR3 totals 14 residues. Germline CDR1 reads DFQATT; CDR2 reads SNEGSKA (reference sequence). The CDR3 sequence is CSAGDWGTNSPLHF.

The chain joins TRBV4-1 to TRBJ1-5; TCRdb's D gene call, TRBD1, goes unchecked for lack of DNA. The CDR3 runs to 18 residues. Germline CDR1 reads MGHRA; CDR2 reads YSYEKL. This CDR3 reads CASSQGPGTDTLFWPQHF.

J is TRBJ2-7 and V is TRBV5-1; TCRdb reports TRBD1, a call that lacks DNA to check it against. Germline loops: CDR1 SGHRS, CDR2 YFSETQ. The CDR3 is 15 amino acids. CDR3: CASSQQGSLSYEQYF.

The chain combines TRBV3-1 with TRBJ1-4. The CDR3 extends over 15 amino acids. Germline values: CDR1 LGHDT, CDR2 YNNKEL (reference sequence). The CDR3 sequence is CASSLSGATNEKLFF.

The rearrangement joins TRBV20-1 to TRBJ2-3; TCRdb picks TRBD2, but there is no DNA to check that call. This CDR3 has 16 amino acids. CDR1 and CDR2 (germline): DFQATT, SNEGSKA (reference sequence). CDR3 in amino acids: CSASLTSGGALDTQYF.

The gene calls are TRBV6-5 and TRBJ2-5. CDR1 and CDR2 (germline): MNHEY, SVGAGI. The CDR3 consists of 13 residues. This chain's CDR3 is CASRFGLWETQYF.

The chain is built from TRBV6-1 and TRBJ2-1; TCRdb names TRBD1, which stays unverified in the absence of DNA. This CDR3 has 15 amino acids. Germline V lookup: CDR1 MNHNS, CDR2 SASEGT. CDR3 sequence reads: CASTQTGSSYNEQFF.

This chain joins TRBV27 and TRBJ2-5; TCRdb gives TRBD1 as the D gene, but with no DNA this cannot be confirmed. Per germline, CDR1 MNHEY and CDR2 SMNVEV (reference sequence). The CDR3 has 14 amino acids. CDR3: CASSPRLSEETQYF.